The 10 T cell receptor beta chains below all came from one sample that was sequenced in a study of shared clonotypes between healthy human individuals. Repertoires were generated with immunoSEQ multiplex PCR, while TCRdb's copy carries only in-frame clones and drops some. This sample yields a few million clones, of which 85% to 95% are seen a single time; about 0.13% belongs to the top ten. Sequencing input: naive CD4+ T cells sorted from blood. Subset specified: CD45RA+ positively selected. Receptor source: a man between 18 and 35 years old in good health.

The chain is built from TRBV7-9 and TRBJ1-6, with D possibly matching TRBD1 (5 bases). CDR1 and CDR2 (germline): SEHNR, FQNEAQ (reference sequence). V was shortened by 3 bases and J by 9 bases, with 24 bases between the two germline ends. The CDR3 runs 18 residues. In DNA form, the CDR3 reads TGTGCCAGCAGCTTCGACAGTTCTCCTTCCCCCCAAGGTTCACCCCTCCACTTT. This gives the protein CASSFDSSPSPQGSPLHF. Full variable domain (missing parts from reference TRBV7-9 and TRBJ1-6): DTGVSQNPRHKITKRGQNVTFRCDPISEHNRLYWYRQTLGQGPEFLTYFQNEAQLEKSRLLSDRFSAERPKGSFSTLEIQRTEQGDSAMYLCASSFDSSPSPQGSPLHFGNGTRLTVT.

The chain employs TRBV6-1 and TRBJ2-3, with D possibly TRBD2 on 6 matching bases. CDR1 MNHNS and CDR2 SASEGT come from the germline V gene. This CDR3 is built from 13 residues. Trimming pared 4 bases from V and 4 bases from J, leaving 9 bases between. In DNA form, the CDR3 reads TGTGCCAGCAGTGTACTAGCAGCAGATACGCAGTATTTT. Translating gives CASSVLAADTQYF.

Only one count was recorded for this clone. V gene TRBV6-1 combines with J gene TRBJ2-1; no firm D call. V was pared by 3 bases and J by 0 bases, with 12 bases between. The CDR3 loop spans 16 amino acids. In germline, CDR1 is MNHNS, CDR2 SASEGT. The CDR3 spells CASSDGPGFSYNEQFF. For the CDR3, the DNA is TGTGCCAGCAGTGACGGTCCGGGCTTCTCCTACAATGAGCAGTTCTTC.

This chain links TRBV5-1 with TRBJ1-3; D is unclear. V lost 4 bases, J lost 0 bases, and 11 bases lay in between. The CDR3 has 15 amino acids. The germline CDR1 and CDR2 sequences are SGHRS and YFSETQ. The CDR3: CASSPLRSSGNTIYF. CDR3 nucleotide sequence: TGCGCCAGCAGCCCCCTTCGGAGCTCTGGAAACACCATATATTTT. The variable domain in full, completed from reference TRBV5-1 and TRBJ1-3, reads KAGVTQTPRYLIKTRGQQVTLSCSPISGHRSVSWYQQTPGQGLQFLFEYFSETQRNKGNFPGRFSGRQFSNSRSEMNVSTLELGDSALYLCASSPLRSSGNTIYFGEGSWLTVV.

This clone appeared once. The rearrangement links TRBV6-5 to TRBJ1-4; D unclear. V lost 4 bases to trimming and J lost 5 bases, with 8 bases between them. This CDR3 is built from 13 residues. Per the germline V gene, CDR1 is MNHEY and CDR2 is SVGAGI. CDR3 residues: CASSSRVNEKLFF. The CDR3 DNA is TGTGCCAGCAGTTCTAGGGTCAATGAAAAACTGTTTTTT.

CDR3 DNA sequence: TGTGCCAGCAGCGCCACAGGGGCCTCCCACACCGGGGAGCTGTTTTTT. It translates to CASSATGASHTGELFF. The gene calls are TRBV7-8 and TRBJ2-2; 7 bases are a match to TRBD1. Trimming took 5 bases from V and 3 from J; bases not matched to a gene: 9. Germline-derived CDR1 and CDR2 are SGHVS and FQNEAQ. The CDR3 loop spans 16 amino acids.

The V gene is TRBV7-9, the J gene TRBJ2-2; TRBD2 matches 7 bases. After removal of 5 bases from V and 5 bases from J, the junction contained 14 bases not matched to a gene. CDR1 and CDR2 (germline): SEHNR, FQNEAQ (reference sequence). This CDR3 has 17 residues. CDR3 in amino acids: CASSQKTGGSETGELFF. The CDR3 DNA follows: TGTGCCAGCAGCCAAAAGACTGGCGGGAGTGAAACCGGGGAGCTGTTTTTT.

This clone came up once. J is TRBJ1-2 and V is TRBV19; D is uncertain. The CDR3 runs 11 residues. In germline, CDR1 is LNHDA, CDR2 SQIVND (reference sequence). The V end lost 7 bases, the J end lost 8 bases, and 11 bases lay between the germline ends. The CDR3: CASKTVFGYTF. As DNA, the CDR3 is TGTGCCAGTAAAACAGTCTTCGGCTACACCTTC.

This clone was picked up a small number of times. This chain uses TRBV30 with TRBJ1-5, with D uncertain. The germline V gene encodes CDR1 GTSNPN and CDR2 SVGIG (reference sequence). V was clipped by 3 bases and J by 3 bases, with 9 bases between them. The CDR3 is 13 amino acids. CDR3 protein: CAWSWGYNQPQHF. CDR3 in DNA: TGTGCCTGGAGCTGGGGATACAATCAGCCCCAGCATTTT.

V is TRBV2 and J is TRBJ2-5, with 9 bases that match TRBD2. J was trimmed by 5 bases and V by 7 bases; bases with no gene match: 17. This CDR3 is 17 amino acids long. Germline V gene sequence: CDR1 SNHLY, CDR2 FYNNEI. The CDR3 DNA follows: TGTGCCAGCACTCCAGGGGTAGCGGGGGTGTACCGGGAGACCCAGTACTTC. Translation gives CASTPGVAGVYRETQYF.